These 28 T cell receptor beta chains came from one sample sequenced in a study of T cells in Graves' hyperthyroidism and ophthalmopathy. The investigators amplified TCR beta CDR3 regions from RNA transcripts. With the HTBI primer set, the TCR CDR3 went through a first round of RT-PCR. From the multiplex PCR reads, TCRdb called clonotypes with MiXCR, one entry per CDR3 protein. The table records roughly 350,000 distinct CDR3 sequences, around 15% of them present only once. Sequences were obtained from blood. These receptors were obtained from a woman between 40 and 55 years old with Graves' ophthalmopathy.

The table lists this clonotype with many counts. The chain carries TRBV6-1 and TRBJ2-2; 8 nucleotides match TRBD2. The ends lost 4 bases at V and 5 bases at J; junction bases unmatched: 6. Germline CDR1 reads MNHNS; CDR2 reads SASEGT. This CDR3 is built from 15 residues. The DNA for the CDR3 is TGTGCCAGCAGTGGTATGGCTAGCGGGACCGGGGAGCTGTTTTTT. Translating it yields CASSGMASGTGELFF.

J is TRBJ1-1 and V is TRBV15; D uncertain. Deletions cut 0 bases from V and 6 bases from J, with 8 bases between. CDR3 length: 13 residues. CDR1 is LNHNV, CDR2 YYDKDF, per germline (reference sequence). The CDR3: CATSRDLQSEAFF. The DNA for the CDR3 is TGTGCCACCAGCAGAGATTTACAGTCTGAAGCTTTCTTT.

The sample holds a few counts of this clonotype. The chain uses TRBV7-9 and TRBJ2-1, with D unresolved. Per the germline V gene, CDR1 is SEHNR and CDR2 is FQNEAQ (reference sequence). This CDR3 comprises 14 residues. Trimming took off 1 base at V and 0 bases at J, with 4 bases between the two ends. The CDR3 sequence is CASSLGNSYNEQFF. The CDR3 DNA follows: TGTGCCAGCAGCTTAGGTAACTCCTACAATGAGCAGTTCTTC.

This clonotype was counted ten times or more. The chain links TRBV6-1 to TRBJ2-5, with D hard to call. Germline V gene data show CDR1 as MNHNS and CDR2 as SASEGT. Trimming cost V 5 bases and J 4 bases, with 20 bases left between them. The CDR3 is 16 amino acids. CDR3 in amino acids: CASSFGPLDPVETQYF. CDR3 DNA: TGTGCCAGCAGTTTCGGTCCTCTCGATCCCGTAGAGACCCAGTACTTC.

DNA of the CDR3: TGTGCCAGCAGCGACTCGGGGGTTGGCAATCAGCCCCAGCATTTT. Its protein product is CASSDSGVGNQPQHF. The chain links TRBV7-9 to TRBJ1-5; possible D gene TRBD1, 5 bases. Trimming took 5 bases from V and 2 from J, leaving 13 bases between them. The germline gives CDR1 SEHNR, CDR2 FQNEAQ (reference sequence). CDR3 length: 15 residues.

The V gene is TRBV5-1, the J gene TRBJ1-5; D is undetermined. This CDR3 has 16 residues. Per the germline V gene, CDR1 is SGHRS and CDR2 is YFSETQ. V was cut by 0 bases and J by 2 bases, with 12 bases left in between. The CDR3, as DNA: TGCGCCAGCAGCTTGGAAGCCTTGAGGGGCAATCAGCCCCAGCATTTT. Encoded protein: CASSLEALRGNQPQHF.

The V gene is TRBV5-1, the J gene TRBJ1-4; D is uncertain. The ends were cut back, 4 bases at V and 3 bases at J, with 7 bases in the middle. The CDR3 runs to 13 residues. Germline V gives CDR1 SGHRS, CDR2 YFSETQ. CDR3 bases: TGCGCCAGCAGCGTCGGGCCTAATGAAAAACTGTTTTTT. Its translation: CASSVGPNEKLFF.

This clonotype was seen ten or more times. This chain joins TRBV12-5 and TRBJ2-5; possible D gene TRBD1, 6 bases. Trimming pared 8 bases from V and 5 bases from J, leaving 18 bases between. Germline V lookup: CDR1 LGHNT, CDR2 FRNRAP. CDR3 length: 14 amino acids. Here the CDR3 DNA reads TGTGCTAGTTCACTCAACAGGGATGGGGAGACCCAGTACTTC. Residues: CASSLNRDGETQYF.

V usage is TRBV6-1 and J usage is TRBJ1-1; D is uncertain. V lost 6 bases to trimming and J lost 3 bases, with 11 bases between them. The CDR3 is 13 amino acids. CDR1 and CDR2 from the germline V gene are MNHNS and SASEGT. CDR3 nucleotide sequence: TGTGCCAGCAGGAGGGTCTTGGACACTGAAGCTTTCTTT. This translates into CASRRVLDTEAFF.

There are many counts of this clonotype. The chain carries TRBV20-1 and TRBJ1-5; perhaps TRBD1 as D (5 bases). Germline assignment: CDR1 DFQATT and CDR2 SNEGSKA (reference sequence). Trimming removed 3 bases at V and 8 bases at J, with 14 bases between. There are 13 residues in the CDR3. The CDR3 sequence: CSASREFGEPQHF. In nucleotides, the CDR3 is TGCAGTGCTAGCAGGGAATTTGGGGAGCCCCAGCATTTT.

A few counts support this clonotype. A read error is possible here, since a much larger clone lies one base away. The chain recombines TRBV6-1 with TRBJ2-1; D is undetermined. CDR3 size: 13 residues. Germline V gene sequence: CDR1 MNHNS, CDR2 SASEGT. The CDR3 sequence: CANSGPYYNEQFF. The CDR3 nucleotides are TGTGCCAACAGTGGACCTTACTACAATGAGCAGTTCTTC.

The table lists this clonotype with a count of one. The chain carries TRBV5-1 and TRBJ2-3, with D possibly matching TRBD2 (6 bases). Germline loops: CDR1 SGHRS, CDR2 YFSETQ. Trimming removed 0 bases from V and 6 bases from J, with 14 bases in between. There are 15 residues in the CDR3. CDR3 nucleotide sequence: TGCGCCAGCAGCTTGGAGTTAGCGGTACAGGATACGCAGTATTTT. Translated, it gives CASSLELAVQDTQYF.

A few counts support this clonotype. This rearrangement joins TRBV20-1 to TRBJ2-5; TRBD1 might be the D (6 bases). Germline CDR1 and CDR2: DFQATT and SNEGSKA (reference sequence). The V gene lost 4 bases and the J gene lost 5 bases, with 20 bases spanning the gap. The CDR3 consists of 15 residues. In nucleotides, the CDR3 is TGCAGTGCTACCCCGGACAGATCCCTTGTGGAGACCCAGTACTTC. The encoded protein is CSATPDRSLVETQYF.

The chain employs TRBV2 and TRBJ2-5; maybe TRBD1 (5 bases). The CDR3 loop spans 13 amino acids. Germline assignment: CDR1 SNHLY and CDR2 FYNNEI. The V end lost 6 bases, the J end lost 6 bases, and 14 bases lay between the germline ends. This CDR3 is CASSGDSEKTQYF. DNA of the CDR3: TGTGCCAGCAGCGGCGACAGTGAGAAGACCCAGTACTTC.

This chain uses TRBV15 with TRBJ2-2; the D call may be TRBD1 or TRBD2 (5 bases each). The CDR3 is 17 amino acids. The V gene's germline CDR1 is LNHNV and CDR2 YYDKDF (reference sequence). V dropped 0 bases and J dropped 3 bases, with 14 bases sitting between them. CDR3 sequence: CATSRERGRGYTGELFF. The CDR3 region has the DNA TGTGCCACCAGCAGAGAAAGAGGCCGGGGCTACACCGGGGAGCTGTTTTTT.

This clonotype was seen a few times. The chain is built from TRBV10-1 and TRBJ1-2; 7 bases match TRBD1. Germline trimming cut 7 bases from V and 3 bases from J; bases unmatched to any gene: 14. The CDR3 consists of 16 residues. From germline, CDR1 is WNHNN and CDR2 SYGVQD (reference sequence). In DNA form, the CDR3 reads TGCGCCAGCAACGGCCCAACACCGACAGGGCACTATGGCTACACCTTC. It encodes CASNGPTPTGHYGYTF.

This chain connects TRBV5-1 to TRBJ2-1; the match to TRBD1 covers 7 bases. This CDR3 has 14 residues. Trimming removed 1 base from V and 9 bases from J; junction bases left unmatched: 7. Germline V lookup: CDR1 SGHRS, CDR2 YFSETQ. DNA of the CDR3: TGCGCCAGCAGCTTGAGTCAACAGGGGTTTGAGCAGTTCTTC. Translation: CASSLSQQGFEQFF.

The rearrangement joins TRBV6-1 to TRBJ2-1, with a tentative D call TRBD1 (6 bases). V lost 5 bases and J 0 bases, leaving 17 bases between the germline ends. This CDR3 is built from 17 residues. CDR1 is MNHNS, CDR2 SASEGT, per germline. For the CDR3, the DNA is TGTGCCAGCAGTTCCCGACAGGCTGGGAGCTCCTACAATGAGCAGTTCTTC. Its protein is CASSSRQAGSSYNEQFF.

This clonotype was picked up many times. CDR3 loop: CASSRQRGNYEQYF. The CDR3 region has the DNA TGTGCCAGCAGTAGACAGCGGGGGAACTACGAGCAGTACTTC. The chain recombines TRBV2 with TRBJ2-7; 8 positions agree with TRBD2. Germline V lookup: CDR1 SNHLY, CDR2 FYNNEI. The trim removed 5 bases at V and 3 bases at J, leaving 6 bases unmatched. The CDR3 covers 14 residues.

Only a few counts were recorded for this clonotype. The chain joins TRBV13 to TRBJ2-7; tentative D call: TRBD2 (7 bases). Germline-derived CDR1 and CDR2 are PRHDT and FYEKMQ (reference sequence). V lost 5 bases and J lost 5, with 16 bases in between. This CDR3 comprises 14 residues. The CDR3 is CASSPGGSLHEQYF. The DNA for the CDR3 is TGTGCCAGCAGCCCGGGGGGCAGTCTCCACGAGCAGTACTTC. Full variable domain (missing parts from reference TRBV13 and TRBJ2-7): AAGVIQSPRHLIKEKRETATLKCYPIPRHDTVYWYQQGPGQDPQFLISFYEKMQSDKGSIPDRFSAQQFSDYHSELNMSSLELGDSALYFCASSPGGSLHEQYFGPGTRLTVT.

V and J are TRBV20-1 and TRBJ2-3, with D tentatively TRBD1 (6 bases). V lost 6 bases and J lost 5, with 15 bases in between. This CDR3 contains 13 residues. The germline V gene encodes CDR1 DFQATT and CDR2 SNEGSKA (reference sequence). The chain's CDR3 is CSAPKIGGDTQYF. CDR3 nucleotides: TGCAGTGCGCCTAAAATAGGGGGAGATACGCAGTATTTT.

This clonotype showed up just once. V gene TRBV5-1 combines with J gene TRBJ2-7, with D uncertain. V was shortened by 0 bases and J by 0 bases, with 13 bases between the two germline ends. Germline V gene data show CDR1 as SGHRS and CDR2 as YFSETQ. The CDR3 is made up of 16 amino acids. The CDR3 DNA sequence: TGCGCCAGCAGCTTGGAGGGCCGAAGGAGCTCCTACGAGCAGTACTTC. This gives the protein CASSLEGRRSSYEQYF.

The V call is TRBV29-1, the J call TRBJ2-7, with D maybe TRBD2 (5 bases). V lost 6 bases to trimming and J lost 3 bases, with 15 bases between them. CDR3 length: 13 amino acids. Germline V gene sequence: CDR1 SQVTM, CDR2 ANQGSEA. The DNA for the CDR3 is TGCAGCGTCCTCGGAGGTACCATCTACGAGCAGTACTTC. Its protein is CSVLGGTIYEQYF.

This clonotype has a count of ten or more. V gene TRBV11-1 combines with J gene TRBJ2-1; D tentatively fits TRBD1 or TRBD2 (6 bases each). V was pared by 5 bases and J by 4 bases, with 15 bases between. This CDR3 has 15 residues. Per the germline V gene, CDR1 is SGHAT and CDR2 is FQDESV (reference sequence). The CDR3 DNA follows: TGTGCCAGCAGCGCTACAGGGACTTCTTACAATGAGCAGTTCTTC. It translates to CASSATGTSYNEQFF.

Many counts were recorded for this clonotype. The chain links TRBV28 to TRBJ1-4; D perhaps matches TRBD1 (5 bases). The CDR3 totals 15 residues. V shed 6 bases and J shed 1 base, with 12 bases lying between them. Germline CDR1 is MDHEN and CDR2 is SYDVKM. For the CDR3, the DNA is TGTGCCAGCAGCCCCACTCAGGGAACTAATGAAAAACTGTTTTTT. Its translation is CASSPTQGTNEKLFF.

The sample holds many counts of this clonotype. The chain links TRBV3-1 to TRBJ1-1; 8 nucleotides align to TRBD1. J was trimmed by 1 base and V by 3 bases; bases with no gene match: 4. CDR3 length: 15 residues. Germline V gene data show CDR1 as LGHDT and CDR2 as YNNKEL (reference sequence). In DNA, the CDR3 is TGTGCCAGCAGCCACGAGGACAGGGCGAACACTGAAGCTTTCTTT. It specifies CASSHEDRANTEAFF.

This clonotype was counted a single time. A much larger clone differs from this one at a single base, so this may be a read error. J is TRBJ2-1 and V is TRBV11-2; perhaps TRBD1 as D (5 bases). Germline loops: CDR1 SGHAT, CDR2 FQNNGV. This CDR3 spans 15 amino acids. In DNA form, the CDR3 reads TGTGCCAGCAGGAGAGGAAGGGGTCCTTACAATAAGCAGTTCTTC. Translation gives CASRRGRGPYNKQFF.

This clonotype was recorded at least ten times. The J gene is TRBJ1-1, the V gene TRBV13; no definite D call. The CDR3 extends over 12 amino acids. Germline V lookup: CDR1 PRHDT, CDR2 FYEKMQ (reference sequence). The V and J ends lost 2 bases and 7 bases respectively, with 8 bases between them. The CDR3 protein is CASSLSTVEAFF. The CDR3 nucleotides read TGTGCCAGCAGCTTAAGTACAGTTGAAGCTTTCTTT.